This TCR beta chain derives from a study of blood T cell repertoires in COVID-19. Study-level background: The United States, Italy and Spain supplied acute and convalescent COVID-19 samples.

The CDR3 is made up of 15 amino acids. V lost 0 bases, J lost 3 bases, and 9 bases lay in between. Germline V gives CDR1 SGHTA, CDR2 FQGNSA. The protocol was immunoSEQ multiplex PCR, while the TCRdb copy is restricted to in-frame clones and leaves out a portion. Counted here are about 340,000 clones, under 95% occurring once; the ten biggest clones make up around 3.5%. The sample was peripheral blood. This clonotype was obtained from a woman aged 18-29 years who had recovered from COVID-19. The genes are TRBV7-2 and TRBJ1-5; no firm D call. The DNA for the CDR3 is TGTGCCAGCAGCTTAGCGGGCAGCTACAATCAGCCCCAGCATTTT. It codes for CASSLAGSYNQPQHF.